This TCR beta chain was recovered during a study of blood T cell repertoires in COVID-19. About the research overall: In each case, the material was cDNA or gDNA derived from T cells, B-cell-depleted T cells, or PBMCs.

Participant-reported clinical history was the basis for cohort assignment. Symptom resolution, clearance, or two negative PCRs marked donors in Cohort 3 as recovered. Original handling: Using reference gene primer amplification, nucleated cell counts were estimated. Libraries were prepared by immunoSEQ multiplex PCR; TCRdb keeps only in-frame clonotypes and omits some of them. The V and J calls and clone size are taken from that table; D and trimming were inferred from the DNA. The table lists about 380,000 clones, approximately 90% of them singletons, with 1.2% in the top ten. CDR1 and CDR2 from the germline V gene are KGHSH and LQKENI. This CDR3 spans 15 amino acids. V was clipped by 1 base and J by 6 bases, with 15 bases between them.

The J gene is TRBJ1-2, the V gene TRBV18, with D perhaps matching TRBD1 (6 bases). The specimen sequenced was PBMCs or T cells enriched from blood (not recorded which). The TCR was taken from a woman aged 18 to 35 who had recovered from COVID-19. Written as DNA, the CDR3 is TGTGCCAGCTCACCACTGCCACAGGGTAGAGATGGCTACACCTTC. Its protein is CASSPLPQGRDGYTF.